This is a list of T cell receptor beta chains from one sample in a study of cytomegalovirus exposure and HLA in healthy donors. Clones were sequenced by immunoSEQ multiplex PCR, and TCRdb holds only the in-frame ones, with some missing. The sample has roughly 120,000 clones, around 80% seen once. Sample: PBMCs. These receptors originate from a woman aged 18-35 years in good health and CMV-seronegative. CDR3s include the opening cysteine and the closing phenylalanine or tryptophan. Fields, in order: CDR3 DNA, CDR3 protein, clone size, V gene, D gene, J gene. D genes are given only for firm matches. Expanded clones get a size class; other rows say once, few or many, or leave the size out.

CDR3 DNA: TGTGCCACCAGCAGGGGCCGCGGACAGGGTCGGGATCAGCCCCAGCATTTT
CDR3 protein: CATSRGRGQGRDQPQHF
clone size: NA
V gene: TRBV15
D gene: TRBD1
J gene: TRBJ1-5

CDR3 DNA: TGTGCCAGCAGCTTGCGTACAGGGGTTGGCACTGAAGCTTTCTTT
CDR3 protein: CASSLRTGVGTEAFF
clone size: NA
V gene: TRBV7-2
D gene: TRBD1
J gene: TRBJ1-1

CDR3 DNA: TGCAGCGTTGTCAGCACTGAAGCTTTCTTT
CDR3 protein: CSVVSTEAFF
clone size: NA
V gene: TRBV29-1
D gene: NA
J gene: TRBJ1-1

CDR3 DNA: TGTGCCAGCAGTTACTCGACAGGGACTGAAGCTTTCTTT
CDR3 protein: CASSYSTGTEAFF
clone size: NA
V gene: TRBV6-6
D gene: TRBD1
J gene: TRBJ1-1

CDR3 DNA: TGTGCCAGCAGCTTAGTGGCCGGGACTCTTGGCTCTGGGGCCAACGTCCTGACTTTC
CDR3 protein: CASSLVAGTLGSGANVLTF
clone size: NA
V gene: TRBV7-8
D gene: NA
J gene: TRBJ2-6

CDR3 DNA: TGTGCCAGCTCACACAAGCCTACAGGGGGCGGCGAGCAGTTCTTC
CDR3 protein: CASSHKPTGGGEQFF
clone size: once
V gene: TRBV18
D gene: TRBD1
J gene: TRBJ2-1

CDR3 DNA: TGTGCCAGCAGCGGTCAATACAGGGACAATGAGCAGTTCTTC
CDR3 protein: CASSGQYRDNEQFF
clone size: NA
V gene: TRBV7-6
D gene: NA
J gene: TRBJ2-1

CDR3 DNA: TGCGCCAGCAGCTCTAGCGACAGAATCTACAATGAGCAGTTCTTC
CDR3 protein: CASSSSDRIYNEQFF
clone size: NA
V gene: TRBV5-1
D gene: NA
J gene: TRBJ2-1

CDR3 DNA: TGTGCCACAGGGACAGGGGAGGTATGGGACTATGGCTACACCTTC
CDR3 protein: CATGTGEVWDYGYTF
clone size: NA
V gene: TRBV19
D gene: TRBD1
J gene: TRBJ1-2

CDR3 DNA: TGTGCCAGCAGTTTATTGGTCAGGGAAATCAGCACAGATACGCAGTATTTT
CDR3 protein: CASSLLVREISTDTQYF
clone size: NA
V gene: TRBV27
D gene: NA
J gene: TRBJ2-3

CDR3 DNA: TGCGCCAGCAGCTCGGCGGGACTTCTAGGCACAGATACGCAGTATTTT
CDR3 protein: CASSSAGLLGTDTQYF
clone size: NA
V gene: TRBV5-1
D gene: NA
J gene: TRBJ2-3

CDR3 DNA: TGTGCCAGCAGCCTGGGACTAGCGGGGGGGCTGCAGGAGACCCAGTACTTC
CDR3 protein: CASSLGLAGGLQETQYF
clone size: NA
V gene: TRBV7-2
D gene: TRBD2
J gene: TRBJ2-5

CDR3 DNA: TGTGCCAGCAGCTTGGTAATGACAGCCTACACAGATACGCAGTATTTT
CDR3 protein: CASSLVMTAYTDTQYF
clone size: NA
V gene: TRBV5-5
D gene: NA
J gene: TRBJ2-3

CDR3 DNA: TGTGCCAGCAGCGGGGACAGCGAGAATGAAAAACTGTTTTTT
CDR3 protein: CASSGDSENEKLFF
clone size: NA
V gene: TRBV7-6
D gene: TRBD1
J gene: TRBJ1-4